One T cell receptor (beta chain) is described in this entry. The CDR3 totals 14 residues. The V gene's germline CDR1 is ENHRY and CDR2 SYGVKD. Trimming left V 4 bases short and J 5 bases short, with 14 bases between. The source of the sample is a study of blood T cell repertoires in COVID-19. Across the whole study: Sources were T cells, B-cell-depleted T cells, or PBMCs; the material itself was cDNA or gDNA.

Source study methods: Reference gene primer amplification yielded estimated nucleated cell counts. Clones were sequenced by immunoSEQ multiplex PCR, and TCRdb holds only the in-frame ones, with some missing. The D gene and trimming were derived from the DNA, and the V and J assignments and clone size from that table. This table holds 150,000 to 200,000 clones, around 92% found once. This rearrangement joins TRBV10-3 to TRBJ1-1; D is unclear. Sequences were obtained from peripheral blood. The receptor was derived from a man between 60 and 70 years old with acute or convalescent COVID-19. CDR3: CAISGRGIGTEAFF. The DNA for the CDR3 is TGTGCCATCAGTGGTAGAGGGATCGGAACTGAAGCTTTCTTT.